This T cell receptor (beta chain) was identified during a study of shared clonotypes between healthy human individuals. In the case of this clone: No antigen is known for it.

It was CD45RO-negative cells, positively selected for CCR7, that made up naive CD8 cells, with terminally differentiated effector memory CD45RA+ cells excluded. Caucasian adults living in Nashville, Tennessee, provided all samples. Measured with immunoSEQ multiplex PCR; TCRdb has only the in-frame clones, and not every one. The table has 700,000 to 950,000 clones, about 96% seen once. Whole-study findings and limits: In general, naive subsets displayed greater estimated richness than memory subsets did. The study found lower generation probabilities in non-shared clonotypes than in those shared by all four donors.

The V gene end was trimmed by 2 bases and the J gene end by 3 bases; junction bases not matched to a gene: 4. The germline CDR1 and CDR2 sequences are MDHEN and SYDVKM. The CDR3 runs 15 residues. This clonotype was obtained from a man younger than 40 in good health. The sequenced sample was naive CD8+ T cells sorted from blood. The chain recombines TRBV28 with TRBJ2-1, with 7 bases aligning to TRBD2. The CDR3 DNA is TGTGCCAGCAGTTTACTAGCGGCCTACTACAATGAGCAGTTCTTC. This translates into CASSLLAAYYNEQFF.